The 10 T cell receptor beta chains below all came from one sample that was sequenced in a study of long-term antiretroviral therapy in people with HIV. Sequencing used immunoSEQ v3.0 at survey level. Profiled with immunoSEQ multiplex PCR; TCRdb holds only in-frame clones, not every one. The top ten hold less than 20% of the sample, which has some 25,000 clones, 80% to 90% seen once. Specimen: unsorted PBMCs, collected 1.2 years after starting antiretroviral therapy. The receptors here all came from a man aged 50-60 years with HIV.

CDR3 protein: CASKNDKNTEAFF. CDR3 DNA sequence: TGTGCCAGCAAAAACGACAAGAACACTGAAGCTTTCTTT. V and J are TRBV2 and TRBJ1-1; D is ambiguous. V lost 7 bases to trimming and J lost 1 base, with 10 bases between them. Germline V CDR1 and CDR2: SNHLY, FYNNEI. The CDR3 totals 13 residues.

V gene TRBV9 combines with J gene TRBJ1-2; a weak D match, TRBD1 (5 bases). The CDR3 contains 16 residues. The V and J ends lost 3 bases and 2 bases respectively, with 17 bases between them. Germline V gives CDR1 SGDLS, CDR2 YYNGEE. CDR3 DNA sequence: TGTGCCAGCAGCGCTCGGTCAGGGAGGAAGAACTATGGCTACACCTTC. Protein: CASSARSGRKNYGYTF.

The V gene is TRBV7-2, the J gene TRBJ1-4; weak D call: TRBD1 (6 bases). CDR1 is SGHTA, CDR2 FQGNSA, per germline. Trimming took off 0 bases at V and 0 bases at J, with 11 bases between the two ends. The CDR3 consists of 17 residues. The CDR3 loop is CASSLAGTPTTNEKLFF. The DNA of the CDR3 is TGTGCCAGCAGCTTAGCCGGGACACCTACAACTAATGAAAAACTGTTTTTT.

The CDR3 sequence is CASRPTGTRNTEAFF. For the CDR3, the DNA is TGTGCCAGCAGACCTACAGGGACGAGGAACACTGAAGCTTTCTTT. This chain uses TRBV7-9 with TRBJ1-1; tentative D call: TRBD1 (6 bases). V was trimmed by 6 bases and J by 1 base, leaving 15 bases between them. Looked up from germline, CDR1 is SEHNR and CDR2 is FQNEAQ (reference sequence). The CDR3 totals 15 residues.

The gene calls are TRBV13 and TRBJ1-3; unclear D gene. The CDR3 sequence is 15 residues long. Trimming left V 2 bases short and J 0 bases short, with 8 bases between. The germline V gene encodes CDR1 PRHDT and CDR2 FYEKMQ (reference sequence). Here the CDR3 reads CASSLLGLSGNTIYF. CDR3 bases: TGTGCCAGCAGCTTATTGGGTCTCTCTGGAAACACCATATATTTT.

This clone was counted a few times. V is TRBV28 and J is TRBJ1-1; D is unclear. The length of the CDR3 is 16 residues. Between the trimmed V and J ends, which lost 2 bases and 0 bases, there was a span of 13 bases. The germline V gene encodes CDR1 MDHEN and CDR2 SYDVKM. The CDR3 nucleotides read TGTGCCAGCAGTTTACCCACATCGGCTCTGAACACTGAAGCTTTCTTT. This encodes CASSLPTSALNTEAFF.

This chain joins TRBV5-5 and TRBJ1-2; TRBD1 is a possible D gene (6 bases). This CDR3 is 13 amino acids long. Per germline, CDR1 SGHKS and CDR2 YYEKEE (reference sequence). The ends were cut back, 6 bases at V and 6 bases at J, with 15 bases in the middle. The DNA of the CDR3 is TGTGCCAGCACCCCGGGCAGGGGCGATGGCTACACCTTC. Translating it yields CASTPGRGDGYTF.

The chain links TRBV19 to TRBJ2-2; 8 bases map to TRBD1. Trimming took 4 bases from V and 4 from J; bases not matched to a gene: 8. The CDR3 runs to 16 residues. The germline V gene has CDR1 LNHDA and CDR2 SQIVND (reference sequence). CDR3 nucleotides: TGTGCCAGTAGTAGTTTGCCAGGGGGCTCCACCGGGGAGCTGTTTTTT. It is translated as CASSSLPGGSTGELFF.

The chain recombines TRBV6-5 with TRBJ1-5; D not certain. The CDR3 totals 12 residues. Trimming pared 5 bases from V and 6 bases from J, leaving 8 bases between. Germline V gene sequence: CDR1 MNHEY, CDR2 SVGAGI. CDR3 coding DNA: TGTGCCAGCAGTGGCGGCGGTCAGCCCCAGCATTTT. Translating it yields CASSGGGQPQHF.

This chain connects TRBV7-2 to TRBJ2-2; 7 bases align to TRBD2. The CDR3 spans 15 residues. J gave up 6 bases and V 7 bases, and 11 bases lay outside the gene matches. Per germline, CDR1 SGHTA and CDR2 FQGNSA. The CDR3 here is CASILRGGGSGELFF. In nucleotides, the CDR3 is TGTGCCAGCATTCTGCGCGGGGGAGGCTCCGGGGAGCTGTTTTTT.